Below are 32 T cell receptor beta chains sequenced from a single sample in a study of T cell changes during pregnancy in multiple sclerosis. Sequencing was performed with immunoSEQ multiplex PCR; in TCRdb, only in-frame clones are kept and a portion is missing. This table holds about 58,000 clones, 93% found once. This specimen was CD8+ T cells from peripheral blood mononuclear cells, taken in the second trimester of pregnancy. These receptors were obtained from a female donor with multiple sclerosis, enrolled in a pregnancy study.

J is TRBJ2-3 and V is TRBV9; TRBD2 matches 10 bases. The CDR3 has 14 amino acids. CDR1 is SGDLS, CDR2 YYNGEE, per germline. V was pared by 4 bases and J by 6 bases, with 5 bases of the junction left unmatched. The CDR3 region is CASSWSGRADTQYF. CDR3 sequence (DNA): TGTGCCAGCAGCTGGAGCGGGAGGGCTGATACGCAGTATTTT. The whole variable domain, filled in from reference TRBV9 and TRBJ2-3, reads DSGVTQTPKHLITATGQRVTLRCSPRSGDLSVYWYQQSLDQGLQFLIQYYNGEERAKGNILERFSAQQFPDLHSELNLSSLELGDSALYFCASSWSGRADTQYFGPGTRLTVL.

The rearrangement links TRBV2 to TRBJ1-6; the D is unclear. V gave up 2 bases and J gave up 2 bases, with 10 bases separating them. This CDR3 has 16 residues. The V gene's germline CDR1 is SNHLY and CDR2 FYNNEI. The CDR3 here is CASSELSLAYNSPLHF. CDR3 coding DNA: TGTGCCAGCAGTGAACTCTCTCTAGCCTATAATTCACCCCTCCACTTT.

The V gene is TRBV7-3, the J gene TRBJ2-2, with a possible D match to TRBD1 (5 bases). The CDR3 has 14 amino acids. Germline assignment: CDR1 SGHTA and CDR2 FQGTGA. Trimming took 5 bases from V and 4 from J, leaving 11 bases between them. This CDR3 is CASSPQGSTGELFF. The CDR3 DNA sequence: TGTGCCAGCAGCCCCCAGGGTAGCACCGGGGAGCTGTTTTTT.

CDR3: CASPRPQGQGNYGYTF. CDR3 nucleotide sequence: TGTGCCAGCCCTCGACCCCAGGGACAGGGGAACTATGGCTACACCTTC. V and J are TRBV2 and TRBJ1-2, with TRBD1 matching 10 bases. With 8 bases clipped from V and 2 bases from J, the junction kept 11 bases outside the gene matches. CDR3 length: 16 amino acids. Per the germline V gene, CDR1 is SNHLY and CDR2 is FYNNEI.

This chain joins TRBV14 and TRBJ2-3, with 8 positions matching TRBD1. Germline V gene sequence: CDR1 SGHDN, CDR2 FVKESK. The CDR3 has 16 amino acids. V was pared by 0 bases and J by 3 bases, with 5 bases of the junction left unmatched. CDR3 in DNA: TGTGCCAGCAGCCAAGAAGGACAGGGTTGGACAGATACGCAGTATTTT. This translates into CASSQEGQGWTDTQYF. Looking up the rest from reference TRBV14 and TRBJ2-3 gives the full variable domain: EAGVTQFPSHSVIEKGQTVTLRCDPISGHDNLYWYRRVMGKEIKFLLHFVKESKQDESGMPNNRFLAERTGGTYSTLKVQPAELEDSGVYFCASSQEGQGWTDTQYFGPGTRLTVL.

The gene calls are TRBV5-6 and TRBJ2-7; 9 bases match TRBD2. The CDR3 totals 15 residues. V was clipped by 4 bases and J by 3 bases; unmatched bases: 8. Germline V gene data show CDR1 as SGHDT and CDR2 as YYEEEE. The CDR3 DNA reads TGTGCCAGCAGCGTTCCGGGACTAGCCTTCTACGAGCAGTACTTC. Translating gives CASSVPGLAFYEQYF.

V usage is TRBV19 and J usage is TRBJ2-1, with 11 positions matching TRBD2. This CDR3 comprises 15 residues. Trimming cost V 5 bases and J 6 bases; bases outside gene matches: 6. Germline values: CDR1 LNHDA, CDR2 SQIVND (reference sequence). CDR3 amino acids: CASSLGLAGGNEQFF. CDR3 DNA: TGTGCCAGTAGTTTAGGGCTAGCGGGAGGCAATGAGCAGTTCTTC. Full variable domain (missing parts from reference TRBV19 and TRBJ2-1): DGGITQSPKYLFRKEGQNVTLSCEQNLNHDAMYWYRQDPGQGLRLIYYSQIVNDFQKGDIAEGYSVSREKKESFPLTVTSAQKNPTAFYLCASSLGLAGGNEQFFGPGTRLTVL.

J is TRBJ1-2 and V is TRBV14; 7 nucleotides match TRBD1. CDR1 and CDR2 from the germline V gene are SGHDN and FVKESK. Trimming cost V 7 bases and J 10 bases; bases outside gene matches: 12. The CDR3 sequence is 13 residues long. The CDR3 DNA follows: TGTGCCAGCAATGTCGAGACAGGGACAGACTACACCTTC. It yields the protein CASNVETGTDYTF. The variable domain in full, completed from reference TRBV14 and TRBJ1-2, reads EAGVTQFPSHSVIEKGQTVTLRCDPISGHDNLYWYRRVMGKEIKFLLHFVKESKQDESGMPNNRFLAERTGGTYSTLKVQPAELEDSGVYFCASNVETGTDYTFGSGTRLTVV.

V is TRBV27 and J is TRBJ1-2; 7 bases align to TRBD1. CDR1 is MNHEY, CDR2 SMNVEV, per germline (reference sequence). This CDR3 spans 15 amino acids. Trimming cost V 6 bases and J 4 bases; bases outside gene matches: 11. The CDR3 spells CASSKQGNDPYGYTF. The CDR3 bases are TGTGCCAGCAGCAAACAGGGGAACGATCCCTATGGCTACACCTTC.

The V gene is TRBV13, the J gene TRBJ2-7; TRBD2 aligns across 7 bases. Germline values: CDR1 PRHDT, CDR2 FYEKMQ (reference sequence). The CDR3 spans 15 residues. The junction had 8 bases not matched to a gene; V was cut back by 5 bases and J by 1 base. CDR3 nucleotide sequence: TGTGCCAGCAGCGGTCCTAGCGGCGGGTCCTACGAGCAGTACTTC. Translation: CASSGPSGGSYEQYF.

The rearrangement joins TRBV7-2 to TRBJ2-1; 9 nucleotides line up with TRBD2. V lost 3 bases and J lost 6; bases outside the gene matches: 9. CDR1 and CDR2 from the germline V gene are SGHTA and FQGNSA. The CDR3 has 16 residues. Here the CDR3 reads CASSFRGLAGVNEQFF. The CDR3 nucleotides read TGTGCCAGCAGCTTTAGGGGACTAGCAGGGGTCAATGAGCAGTTCTTC.

The V call is TRBV27, the J call TRBJ1-1; 9 bases are a match to TRBD1. The CDR3 runs to 14 residues. Germline CDR1 and CDR2: MNHEY and SMNVEV (reference sequence). V trimming: 4 bases; J trimming: 1 base; junction bases outside the gene matches: 1. As DNA, the CDR3 is TGTGCCAGCAGTTCGGGACAGGGGAACACTGAAGCTTTCTTT. Translation: CASSSGQGNTEAFF.

The rearrangement links TRBV11-2 to TRBJ1-3; the D is unclear. The germline V gene has CDR1 SGHAT and CDR2 FQNNGV. This CDR3 contains 14 residues. V was pared by 1 base and J by 0 bases, with 4 bases between. CDR3 nucleotide sequence: TGTGCCAGCAGCTTAGGACTCTCTGGAAACACCATATATTTT. Residues: CASSLGLSGNTIYF.

V gene TRBV15 combines with J gene TRBJ2-3, with 8 bases aligning to TRBD2. Per the germline V gene, CDR1 is LNHNV and CDR2 is YYDKDF (reference sequence). The CDR3 totals 15 residues. J gave up 4 bases and V 6 bases, and 9 bases lay outside the gene matches. This CDR3 reads CATRRPGLGADTQYF. The CDR3 DNA sequence: TGTGCCACCAGGAGACCGGGACTAGGAGCAGATACGCAGTATTTT.

V is TRBV6-1 and J is TRBJ1-6; D not resolved. The V end was cut by 6 bases, the J end by 14 bases, with 23 bases between. Germline V lookup: CDR1 MNHNS, CDR2 SASEGT. The CDR3 is 15 amino acids. The CDR3: CASSFPSGMSTSLHF. In DNA, the CDR3 is TGTGCCAGCAGCTTTCCTTCCGGGATGTCGACGTCCCTCCACTTT.

V and J are TRBV29-1 and TRBJ2-3, with D perhaps TRBD2 (6 bases). This CDR3 is 15 amino acids long. The V gene's germline CDR1 is SQVTM and CDR2 ANQGSEA. V shed 7 bases and J shed 0 bases, with 17 bases lying between them. As DNA, the CDR3 is TGCAGCGGGAGGGACGAGGCCACCAGCACAGATACGCAGTATTTT. It specifies CSGRDEATSTDTQYF.

The chain carries TRBV6-1 and TRBJ2-5; D may be TRBD2 (7 bases). This CDR3 is 14 amino acids long. Trimming cost V 3 bases and J 2 bases, with 10 bases left between them. The germline V gene encodes CDR1 MNHNS and CDR2 SASEGT. The CDR3 is CASSEAGAQETQYF. The CDR3 nucleotides are TGTGCCAGCAGTGAGGCGGGGGCACAAGAGACCCAGTACTTC.

The V call is TRBV4-2, the J call TRBJ2-7; perhaps TRBD2 as D (6 bases). V was cut by 4 bases and J by 3 bases, with 16 bases left in between. There are 15 residues in the CDR3. In germline, CDR1 is LGHNA, CDR2 YNFKEQ. The CDR3 DNA reads TGTGCCAGCAGCCCTTCCATGGGCGGGATCTACGAGCAGTACTTC. Its translation: CASSPSMGGIYEQYF.

This rearrangement joins TRBV15 to TRBJ2-3, with 10 bases identical to TRBD1. The trim removed 5 bases at V and 4 bases at J, leaving 9 bases unmatched. This CDR3 is 16 amino acids long. The germline gives CDR1 LNHNV, CDR2 YYDKDF (reference sequence). Here the CDR3 DNA reads TGTGCCACCAGCTATCAGAGGACAGGGGGTGCAGATACGCAGTATTTT. Translating gives CATSYQRTGGADTQYF.

CDR3 sequence: CASSFAGDQPQHF. The CDR3 DNA reads TGTGCCAGCAGTTTCGCAGGGGATCAGCCCCAGCATTTT. V is TRBV27 and J is TRBJ1-5, with a tentative D call TRBD1 (6 bases). Germline CDR1 MNHEY, CDR2 SMNVEV (reference sequence). The CDR3 contains 13 residues. Trimming removed 3 bases from V and 5 bases from J, with 8 bases in between.

The V gene is TRBV5-4, the J gene TRBJ2-2; 7 bases line up with TRBD1. This CDR3 comprises 15 residues. V lost 3 bases, J lost 4 bases, and 6 bases stayed unmatched. Per the germline V gene, CDR1 is SGHNT and CDR2 is YYREEE (reference sequence). The CDR3 sequence is CASSSTGVPTGELFF. CDR3 in DNA: TGTGCCAGCAGCTCTACAGGGGTGCCCACCGGGGAGCTGTTTTTT.

This clone is categorized as medium-sized. The rearrangement uses TRBV6-6 and TRBJ2-7; maybe TRBD2 (6 bases). CDR1 is MNHNY, CDR2 SVGAGI, per germline (reference sequence). The CDR3 runs to 16 residues. With 1 base removed from V and 3 bases from J, the gap between germline ends came to 16 bases. CDR3 nucleotides: TGTGCCAGCAGTTACTATAGTCGCAGGGAGGACTACGAGCAGTACTTC. Its protein product is CASSYYSRREDYEQYF.

The V call is TRBV28, the J call TRBJ1-5, with D uncertain. The CDR3 loop spans 14 amino acids. The V end lost 7 bases, the J end lost 2 bases, and 12 bases lay between the germline ends. Germline CDR1 is MDHEN and CDR2 is SYDVKM. The CDR3 DNA sequence: TGTGCCAGCACGATCCTTCCAGGCAATCAGCCCCAGCATTTT. This encodes CASTILPGNQPQHF.

The rearrangement uses TRBV4-2 and TRBJ2-1; D is possibly TRBD1 (5 bases). The CDR3 covers 15 residues. With 4 bases removed from V and 7 bases from J, the gap between germline ends came to 17 bases. Germline V gene sequence: CDR1 LGHNA, CDR2 YNFKEQ. CDR3 region: CASSLGRQLHNEQFF. The CDR3 DNA sequence: TGTGCCAGCAGCCTCGGAAGACAGCTTCATAATGAGCAGTTCTTC.

V gene TRBV2 combines with J gene TRBJ2-7, with D maybe TRBD2 (6 bases). CDR3 length: 14 residues. V shed 7 bases and J shed 3 bases, with 16 bases lying between them. Germline V gene data show CDR1 as SNHLY and CDR2 as FYNNEI. This CDR3 reads CASTPWGESYEQYF. CDR3 coding DNA: TGTGCCAGCACTCCCTGGGGGGAGAGCTACGAGCAGTACTTC.

The rearrangement uses TRBV7-7 and TRBJ2-3; no clear D gene. This CDR3 contains 16 residues. V lost 5 bases, J lost 1 base, and 16 bases lay in between. CDR1 and CDR2 from the germline V gene are SSHAT and FNYEAQ (reference sequence). DNA of the CDR3: TGTGCCAGCAGCCAAGGCCGACACGGCGGCACAGATACGCAGTATTTT. This translates into CASSQGRHGGTDTQYF.

The gene calls are TRBV7-9 and TRBJ2-7; D is undetermined. The CDR3 is 15 amino acids. CDR1 SEHNR and CDR2 FQNEAQ come from the germline V gene (reference sequence). The V gene lost 5 bases and the J gene lost 4 bases, with 18 bases spanning the gap. The CDR3 here is CASSAQARSGYEQYF. DNA of the CDR3: TGTGCCAGCAGCGCGCAGGCCAGGTCCGGATACGAGCAGTACTTC.

The chain is built from TRBV4-3 and TRBJ2-3; D possibly corresponds to TRBD1 (7 bases). Trimming removed 5 bases at V and 0 bases at J, with 12 bases between. The CDR3 contains 15 residues. CDR1 is LGHNA and CDR2 is YSLEER in the germline V gene. In DNA, the CDR3 is TGCGCCAGCAGCGCAGCAGGGGGGAGCACAGATACGCAGTATTTT. This sequence encodes CASSAAGGSTDTQYF.

The chain is built from TRBV7-3 and TRBJ2-1; the D is unclear. The CDR3 has 13 amino acids. Germline values: CDR1 SGHTA, CDR2 FQGTGA. Trimming removed 5 bases at V and 0 bases at J, with 5 bases between. The CDR3 protein is CASSLSSYNEQFF. For the CDR3, the DNA is TGTGCCAGCAGCCTTAGCTCCTACAATGAGCAGTTCTTC.

V is TRBV27 and J is TRBJ2-2; 15 positions agree with TRBD2. Germline CDR1 reads MNHEY; CDR2 reads SMNVEV (reference sequence). The CDR3 extends over 16 amino acids. V shed 3 bases, J shed 4 bases, and the junction held 0 bases outside the gene matches. This CDR3 reads CASSLGLAGGTGELFF. The CDR3 DNA reads TGTGCCAGCAGTTTGGGACTAGCGGGGGGCACCGGGGAGCTGTTTTTT.

This chain links TRBV5-1 with TRBJ1-2, with TRBD1 matching over 8 bases. Per the germline V gene, CDR1 is SGHRS and CDR2 is YFSETQ. V gave up 4 bases and J gave up 4 bases; unmatched junction bases: 9. The CDR3 length is 15 residues. CDR3 amino acids: CASSPDRAQPYGYTF. CDR3 bases: TGCGCCAGCAGCCCGGACAGGGCCCAACCCTATGGCTACACCTTC.

In DNA form, the CDR3 reads TGCGCCAGCAGCATAAGGGGTGAGCAGTTCTTC. Translated, it gives CASSIRGEQFF. The J gene is TRBJ2-1, the V gene TRBV5-1; perhaps TRBD1 as D (5 bases). Looked up from germline, CDR1 is SGHRS and CDR2 is YFSETQ. V gave up 4 bases and J gave up 9 bases, with 8 bases separating them. The CDR3 totals 11 residues.